These 22 T cell receptor beta chains were all obtained from the same sample, sequenced in a study of blood T cell repertoires in COVID-19. The method was immunoSEQ multiplex PCR; TCRdb's version includes in-frame clones alone and lacks a portion of them. The sample has hundreds of thousands of clones; about 87% are singletons. The source material was peripheral blood. These receptor sequences come from a human donor in a cohort sampled during active COVID-19.

The genes are TRBV19 and TRBJ1-1, with 9 bases lining up with TRBD1. CDR3 length: 16 residues. Looked up from germline, CDR1 is LNHDA and CDR2 is SQIVND (reference sequence). With V trimmed by 5 bases and J by 3 bases, 10 bases remained unmatched. The CDR3 region is CASSHRGRGLYTEAFF. In DNA, the CDR3 is TGTGCCAGTAGTCACAGGGGGCGCGGGTTGTACACTGAAGCTTTCTTT. The full variable domain, with the rest looked up from reference TRBV19 and TRBJ1-1, is DGGITQSPKYLFRKEGQNVTLSCEQNLNHDAMYWYRQDPGQGLRLIYYSQIVNDFQKGDIAEGYSVSREKKESFPLTVTSAQKNPTAFYLCASSHRGRGLYTEAFFGQGTRLTVV.

This chain joins TRBV29-1 and TRBJ1-5, with 8 bases identical to TRBD1. Germline CDR1 SQVTM, CDR2 ANQGSEA. The CDR3 is 13 residues long. CDR3 amino acids: CSYSQGVSQPQHF. DNA of the CDR3: TGCAGTTACTCACAGGGGGTGAGTCAGCCCCAGCATTTT.

The rearrangement uses TRBV6-5 and TRBJ1-2, with D unclear. In germline, CDR1 is MNHEY, CDR2 SVGAGI. The CDR3 contains 11 residues. V shed 10 bases and J shed 0 bases, with 6 bases lying between them. The CDR3 reads CATYTNYGYTF. The CDR3, as DNA: TGTGCCACCTATACTAACTATGGCTACACCTTC.

This rearrangement joins TRBV29-1 to TRBJ2-5; a weak D match, TRBD2 (5 bases). V dropped 5 bases and J dropped 4 bases, with 14 bases sitting between them. Germline loops: CDR1 SQVTM, CDR2 ANQGSEA. The CDR3 is made up of 13 amino acids. The CDR3 reads CSVQSNGGETQYF. CDR3 sequence (DNA): TGCAGCGTTCAATCAAACGGAGGAGAGACCCAGTACTTC.

The rearrangement joins TRBV7-9 to TRBJ2-6; 8 bases map to TRBD1. The CDR3 contains 18 residues. The V gene end was trimmed by 5 bases and the J gene end by 1 base; junction bases not matched to a gene: 10. The germline gives CDR1 SEHNR, CDR2 FQNEAQ (reference sequence). The CDR3 loop reads CASSPDPGGGSGANVLTF. The CDR3 nucleotides are TGTGCCAGCAGCCCCGACCCAGGGGGCGGGTCTGGGGCCAACGTCCTGACTTTC.

The rearrangement links TRBV11-2 to TRBJ1-2; 7 nucleotides line up with TRBD1. Looked up from germline, CDR1 is SGHAT and CDR2 is FQNNGV. The ends lost 5 bases at V and 2 bases at J; junction bases unmatched: 5. The CDR3 is made up of 14 amino acids. The CDR3 region is CASSRSGGNYGYTF. Here the CDR3 DNA reads TGTGCCAGCAGCCGTTCAGGGGGAAACTATGGCTACACCTTC.

The V and J genes are TRBV9 and TRBJ2-5; 12 bases match TRBD2. CDR1 SGDLS and CDR2 YYNGEE come from the germline V gene. There are 14 residues in the CDR3. Unmatched junction bases numbered 2, after V lost 1 base and J lost 7 bases. In nucleotides, the CDR3 is TGTGCCAGCAGCGTAAAACTAGCGGGGGGGACCCAGTACTTC. It translates to CASSVKLAGGTQYF.

The V call is TRBV4-1, the J call TRBJ2-3, with TRBD2 matching over 8 bases. The CDR3 is made up of 17 amino acids. The V gene end was trimmed by 3 bases and the J gene end by 7 bases; junction bases not matched to a gene: 15. Germline assignment: CDR1 MGHRA and CDR2 YSYEKL. Written as DNA, the CDR3 is TGCGCCAGCAGCCAGGGGGCGGTTGCGGGAGGTCTCTATACGCAGTATTTT. Translated, it gives CASSQGAVAGGLYTQYF.

The chain employs TRBV10-1 and TRBJ1-3; D remains ambiguous. The V end lost 6 bases, the J end lost 0 bases, and 12 bases lay between the germline ends. Germline CDR1 is WNHNN and CDR2 is SYGVQD (reference sequence). This CDR3 spans 15 amino acids. The CDR3, as DNA: TGCGCCAGCAGGCTAAGACATCGCTCTGGAAACACCATATATTTT. This translates into CASRLRHRSGNTIYF.

V usage is TRBV5-4 and J usage is TRBJ1-2, with 8 bases identical to TRBD1. The CDR3 length is 14 residues. Germline assignment: CDR1 SGHNT and CDR2 YYREEE (reference sequence). J lost 4 bases, V lost 3 bases, and 5 bases had no gene match. The CDR3 spells CASSSGTGIYGYTF. For the CDR3, the DNA is TGTGCCAGCAGCTCCGGGACAGGCATCTATGGCTACACCTTC.

The V gene is TRBV5-4, the J gene TRBJ1-4, with 8 bases aligning to TRBD1. The CDR3 length is 15 residues. Trimming at V came to 0 bases and at J to 7 bases, leaving 5 bases not matched to a gene. The germline V gene encodes CDR1 SGHNT and CDR2 YYREEE (reference sequence). The CDR3 DNA reads TGTGCCAGCAGCTTGGGACAGGGGAGGGTTGAAAAACTGTTTTTT. This codes for CASSLGQGRVEKLFF.

The chain joins TRBV6-5 to TRBJ2-7, with 7 positions matching TRBD2. V shed 4 bases and J 2 bases; nucleotides not matched to a gene: 5. Germline CDR1 MNHEY, CDR2 SVGAGI. This CDR3 region has 14 residues. CDR3 DNA: TGTGCCAGCAGTTTACGGACTAGTCCCTACGAGCAGTACTTC. Amino acid sequence: CASSLRTSPYEQYF.

The chain uses TRBV15 and TRBJ2-1, with TRBD1 identical over 10 bases. This CDR3 has 15 residues. Germline V gene lookup returns CDR1 LNHNV and CDR2 YYDKDF (reference sequence). V lost 0 bases to trimming and J lost 4 bases; unmatched junction nucleotides: 0. In DNA form, the CDR3 reads TGTGCCACCAGCAGAGAGGGACAGGGGTACAATGAGCAGTTCTTC. This sequence encodes CATSREGQGYNEQFF. Combining the CDR3 with reference TRBV15 and TRBJ2-1 gives the whole variable domain DAMVIQNPRYQVTQFGKPVTLSCSQTLNHNVMYWYQQKSSQAPKLLFHYYDKDFNNEADTPDNFQSRRPNTSFCFLDIRSPGLGDTAMYLCATSREGQGYNEQFFGPGTRLTVL.

The CDR3 protein is CASSLQAGYNEQFF. The DNA for the CDR3 is TGTGCCAGCAGCTTACAAGCGGGATACAATGAGCAGTTCTTC. V usage is TRBV5-6 and J usage is TRBJ2-1; 7 nucleotides align to TRBD2. V was pared by 2 bases and J by 4 bases, with 3 bases of the junction left unmatched. The V gene's germline CDR1 is SGHDT and CDR2 YYEEEE. The CDR3 extends over 14 amino acids. Complete variable domain (other parts from reference TRBV5-6 and TRBJ2-1): DAGVTQSPTHLIKTRGQQVTLRCSPKSGHDTVSWYQQALGQGPQFIFQYYEEEERQRGNFPDRFSGHQFPNYSSELNVNALLLGDSALYLCASSLQAGYNEQFFGPGTRLTVL.

The rearrangement links TRBV11-1 to TRBJ2-5; D unclear. Deletions cut 5 bases from V and 5 bases from J, with 12 bases between. CDR1 and CDR2 from the germline V gene are SGHAT and FQDESV (reference sequence). The CDR3 consists of 13 residues. This CDR3 is CASSPGPVETQYF. DNA for the CDR3: TGTGCCAGCAGCCCTGGTCCGGTGGAGACCCAGTACTTC.

This rearrangement joins TRBV7-8 to TRBJ2-7, with D possibly TRBD2 on 5 matching bases. This CDR3 has 18 residues. V lost 1 base, J lost 2 bases, and 21 bases lay in between. Per germline, CDR1 SGHVS and CDR2 FQNEAQ. DNA for the CDR3: TGTGCCAGCAGCTTAGACCCCCTGGCGGGCTTGACGGCCTACGAGCAGTACTTC. Amino acids: CASSLDPLAGLTAYEQYF.

This clone was recorded once. V usage is TRBV18 and J usage is TRBJ2-7, with 7 bases identical to TRBD1. V trimming: 6 bases; J trimming: 7 bases; junction bases outside the gene matches: 6. CDR1 KGHSH and CDR2 LQKENI come from the germline V gene. The CDR3 consists of 12 residues. In nucleotides, the CDR3 is TGTGCCAGCTCGTCGACAGGGAATGAGCAGTACTTC. Translation: CASSSTGNEQYF.

The rearrangement uses TRBV5-5 and TRBJ2-6, with a possible D match to TRBD1 (5 bases). V dropped 4 bases and J dropped 6 bases, with 17 bases sitting between them. The CDR3 has 16 residues. Germline loops: CDR1 SGHKS, CDR2 YYEKEE (reference sequence). CDR3 in amino acids: CASSTQPGLEANVLTF. The CDR3 coding sequence is TGTGCCAGCAGCACACAGCCAGGGCTAGAGGCCAACGTCCTGACTTTC.

This clone appeared many times. V and J are TRBV5-6 and TRBJ1-6, with TRBD1 identical over 8 bases. Trimming cost V 3 bases and J 9 bases; bases outside gene matches: 8. The CDR3 extends over 15 amino acids. Germline-derived CDR1 and CDR2 are SGHDT and YYEEEE. The CDR3 here is CASSSGQGSGSPLHF. For the CDR3, the DNA is TGTGCCAGCAGCTCAGGACAGGGAAGCGGTTCACCCCTCCACTTT.

V and J are TRBV6-6 and TRBJ2-7, with a tentative D call TRBD1 (5 bases). V lost 5 bases, J lost 2 bases, and 13 bases lay in between. The germline CDR1 and CDR2 sequences are MNHNY and SVGAGI (reference sequence). The CDR3 spans 14 residues. CDR3 coding DNA: TGTGCCAGCAGTATTCAGGGTGGGGCCTACGAGCAGTACTTC. Amino acid sequence: CASSIQGGAYEQYF.

The chain is built from TRBV19 and TRBJ2-3; D perhaps matches TRBD1 (6 bases). V was cut by 1 base and J by 6 bases, with 14 bases left in between. CDR1 is LNHDA, CDR2 SQIVND, per germline (reference sequence). This CDR3 contains 15 residues. The CDR3 loop is CASSIAARGTDTQYF. The CDR3 DNA sequence: TGTGCCAGTAGTATAGCGGCCAGGGGAACTGATACGCAGTATTTT.

The chain links TRBV2 to TRBJ1-1; D unresolved. The length of the CDR3 is 10 residues. Germline CDR1 is SNHLY and CDR2 is FYNNEI. Trimming left V 3 bases short and J 7 bases short, with 3 bases between. The DNA for the CDR3 is TGTGCCAGCAGTGACCGTGAAGCTTTCTTT. This encodes CASSDREAFF.